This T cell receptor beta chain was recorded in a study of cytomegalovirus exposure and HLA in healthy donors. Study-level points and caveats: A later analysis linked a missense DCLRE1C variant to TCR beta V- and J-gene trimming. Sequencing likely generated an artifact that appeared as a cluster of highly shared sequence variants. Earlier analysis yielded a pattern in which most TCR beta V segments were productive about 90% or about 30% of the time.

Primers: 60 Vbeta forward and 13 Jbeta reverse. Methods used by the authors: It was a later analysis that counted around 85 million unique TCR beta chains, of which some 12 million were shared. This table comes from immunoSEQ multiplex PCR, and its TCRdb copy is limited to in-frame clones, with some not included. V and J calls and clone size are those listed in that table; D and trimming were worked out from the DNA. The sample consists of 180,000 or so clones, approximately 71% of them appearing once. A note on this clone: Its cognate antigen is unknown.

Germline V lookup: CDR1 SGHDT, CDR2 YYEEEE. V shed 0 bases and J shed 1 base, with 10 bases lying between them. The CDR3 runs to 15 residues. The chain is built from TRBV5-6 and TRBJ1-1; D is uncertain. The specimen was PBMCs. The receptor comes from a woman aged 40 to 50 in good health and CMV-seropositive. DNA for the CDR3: TGTGCCAGCAGCTTGGCCTGGGCTGAGAACACTGAAGCTTTCTTT. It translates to CASSLAWAENTEAFF.